This passage covers 11 T cell receptor beta chains from one sample sequenced in a study of blood T cell repertoires in COVID-19 (TCRdb year 2020). Library construction relied on the immunoSEQ multiplex PCR assay. TCRdb took this table from immuneACCESS and kept in-frame rearrangements with V and J called. Such tables lack part of the clones; where checked against another copy, unresolved V genes explain under half of the gap, and the rest is unexplained. The sample records fewer than 500,000 clones, roughly four fifths of which are singletons. 1.1% of the sample goes to the ten largest clones. The sample comprised peripheral blood. These receptors all come from a human donor with acute or convalescent COVID-19. The donor label of this sample is uncertain.

This clone turned up a few times. The chain recombines TRBV25-1 with TRBJ2-1, with 12 positions matching TRBD2. V lost 4 bases, J lost 4 bases, and 2 bases stayed unmatched. Looked up from germline, CDR1 is MGHDK and CDR2 is SYGVNS. The CDR3 is made up of 15 amino acids. As DNA, the CDR3 is TGTGCCAGCAGTGTGGGACTAGCGGGTTACAATGAGCAGTTCTTC. It translates to CASSVGLAGYNEQFF.

The V call is TRBV7-2, the J call TRBJ2-7; 10 positions match TRBD2. The CDR3 consists of 15 residues. CDR1 SGHTA and CDR2 FQGNSA come from the germline V gene. J lost 3 bases, V lost 5 bases, and 7 bases had no gene match. The chain's CDR3 is CASSLSAGGNYEQYF. DNA of the CDR3: TGTGCCAGCAGCCTCTCAGCGGGAGGGAACTACGAGCAGTACTTC.

This chain uses TRBV6-5 with TRBJ2-2; 12 bases match TRBD2. Germline V gene lookup returns CDR1 MNHEY and CDR2 SVGAGI. The CDR3 is 15 amino acids. V was clipped by 6 bases and J by 5 bases; unmatched bases: 4. Here the CDR3 DNA reads TGTGCCAGCAGGCTAGCGGGAGGGTGGACCGGGGAGCTGTTTTTT. Translated: CASRLAGGWTGELFF.

The V and J genes are TRBV7-9 and TRBJ1-1, with unresolved D. V was pared by 7 bases and J by 4 bases, with 16 bases between. CDR3 length: 14 amino acids. From germline, CDR1 is SEHNR and CDR2 FQNEAQ (reference sequence). The CDR3 sequence is CASNFGGSGTEAFF. CDR3 in DNA: TGTGCCAGCAACTTCGGAGGGAGTGGCACTGAAGCTTTCTTT.

The V gene is TRBV7-2, the J gene TRBJ1-5; 7 nucleotides match TRBD1. CDR3 length: 15 residues. Germline V gives CDR1 SGHTA, CDR2 FQGNSA. J was trimmed by 5 bases and V by 1 base; bases with no gene match: 5. The CDR3 region has the DNA TGTGCCAGCAGCTTAGAGGGACAGCCTGATCAGCCCCAGCATTTT. It encodes CASSLEGQPDQPQHF.

Regarding this clone: A much more abundant neighbour one base away suggests this may be a read error. The chain employs TRBV5-5 and TRBJ2-7, with TRBD1 matching over 9 bases. The CDR3 covers 13 residues. The trim removed 4 bases at V and 2 bases at J, leaving 1 base unmatched. CDR1 and CDR2 (germline): SGHKS, YYEKEE (reference sequence). The CDR3 nucleotides read TGTGCCAGCAGCCGACAGGGGGCCTACGAGCAGTACTTC. It yields the protein CASSRQGAYEQYF. The full variable domain, with the rest looked up from reference TRBV5-5 and TRBJ2-7, is DAGVTQSPTHLIKTRGQQVTLRCSPISGHKSVSWYQQVLGQGPQFIFQYYEKEERGRGNFPDRFSARQFPNYSSELNVNALLLGDSALYLCASSRQGAYEQYFGPGTRLTVT.

The V call is TRBV18, the J call TRBJ1-2; TRBD1 matches at 7 bases. Germline-derived CDR1 and CDR2 are KGHSH and LQKENI. The CDR3 sequence is 16 residues long. With 4 bases clipped from V and 1 base from J, the junction kept 9 bases outside the gene matches. CDR3: CASSQNTGARNYGYTF. The CDR3 region has the DNA TGTGCCAGCTCACAAAATACAGGGGCACGTAACTATGGCTACACCTTC.

Worth noting for this clone: Other DNA sequences in the sample encode the same CDR3. This sequence joins TRBV28 and TRBJ1-2; D remains ambiguous. Trimming took off 2 bases at V and 4 bases at J, with 2 bases between the two ends. Germline-derived CDR1 and CDR2 are MDHEN and SYDVKM. The CDR3 is 11 residues long. This chain's CDR3 is CASSLRYGYTF. Written as DNA, the CDR3 is TGTGCCAGCAGTTTACGCTATGGCTACACCTTC.

This chain links TRBV12-3 or TRBV12-4 with TRBJ1-1; D possibly corresponds to TRBD1 (5 bases). The CDR3 spans 12 residues. Trimming left V 2 bases short and J 11 bases short, with 12 bases between. CDR3 in amino acids: CASSLSGAQAFF. The CDR3 bases are TGTGCCAGCAGTTTAAGTGGGGCTCAGGCTTTCTTT.

This sequence joins TRBV4-1 and TRBJ2-2, with TRBD1 as a possible D gene (5 bases). Trimming left V 4 bases short and J 2 bases short, with 14 bases between. Germline CDR1 MGHRA, CDR2 YSYEKL. The CDR3 extends over 16 amino acids. CDR3 coding DNA: TGCGCCAGCAGCCGAAGACGGACAACAAACACCGGGGAGCTGTTTTTT. It codes for CASSRRRTTNTGELFF.

Details on this clone: Other DNA sequences in this specimen translate into the identical CDR3. The chain carries TRBV4-2 and TRBJ1-6; D is undetermined. V was clipped by 4 bases and J by 9 bases, with 13 bases between them. Germline CDR1 LGHNA, CDR2 YNFKEQ. The CDR3 length is 14 residues. The CDR3 DNA follows: TGTGCCAGCAGCCCTATCGGTGGGAGTTCACCCCTCCACTTT. Residues: CASSPIGGSSPLHF.